The sample holds one count of the clone carrying this T cell receptor beta chain. Its antigen is undetermined. The CDR3 is 16 amino acids. CDR1 and CDR2 (germline): SGHRS, YFSETQ. V gave up 0 bases and J gave up 6 bases; unmatched junction bases: 9. As handled by the study authors: Lowest detectable productive clonotype frequency was 2.59 x 10-5. Generated by immunoSEQ multiplex PCR, the TCRdb table keeps only in-frame clones and is missing some. The V and J calls and clone size come from that table; D and trimming were worked out from the DNA. The sample lists 45,000 to 55,000 clones; less than 85% were seen once. The data were obtained in a study of STAT5B mutations in CD4+ large granular lymphocyte leukemia. Whole-study findings and limits: TRBV06-family usage was enriched in top patient clones (8/27) versus controls (2/35). Less than 30% of private leukemic clonotypes occurred rarely in other patients' non-leukemic repertoires.

Sequencing used CD4+ T cells from blood buffy coats. The chain recombines TRBV5-1 with TRBJ2-1; TRBD1 matches at 7 bases. The TCR was taken from a human donor in good health. CDR3 sequence reads: CASSLGGTATTNEQFF. In nucleotides, the CDR3 is TGCGCCAGCAGCTTGGGGGGGACAGCGACTACCAATGAGCAGTTCTTC.